A selection of T cell receptor beta chains follows, all from one sample in a study of beta chain features in type 1 diabetes. Produced via immunoSEQ multiplex PCR; TCRdb's table is partial and in-frame only. This repertoire shows 300,000 to 350,000 clones, roughly 14% found once; its top ten account for roughly 0.015%. Specimen: naive CD4+ T cells from blood. The receptors were gathered from a woman aged 18-29 years with type 1 diabetes. Both conserved end residues are part of each CDR3.

TRBJ2-7	TRBV9	CASSVEPGGRDEQYF
TRBJ1-2	TRBV5-4	CASSENREGGYTF
TRBJ1-2	TRBV29-1	CSVVYPRRTNYGYTF
TRBJ2-7	TRBV7-9	CASSFAGTSGTEYF
TRBJ2-1	TRBV9	CASSATGTGAYNEQFF
TRBJ1-1	TRBV19	CASSDPGQVNTEAFF
TRBJ2-7	TRBV5-1	CASSRGTVGTYEQYF
TRBJ2-5	TRBV25-1	CASSEFLGQQETQYF
TRBJ1-1	TRBV21-1	CASSKEDRANTEAFF
TRBJ2-7	TRBV15	CATRDRVDEQYF
TRBJ2-3	TRBV7-2	CASSSVSSTDTQYF
TRBJ2-6	TRBV29-1	CSVEDWRVPAVLTF
TRBJ1-2	TRBV9	CASSVRDSYGYTF
TRBJ1-1	TRBV4-2	CASSPGQVNTEAFF
TRBJ2-2	TRBV27	CASSLEGPANTGELFF
TRBJ2-1	TRBV2	CASILGTYNEQFF
TRBJ2-5	TRBV18	CASSPPRGLETQYF
TRBJ1-1	TRBV7-3	CASSLTEGTEAFF
TRBJ2-1	TRBV30	CAWSVRRASSYNEQFF
TRBJ2-2	TRBV5-1	CASTDRGNGPTGELFF
TRBJ1-2	TRBV18	CASSPQGADYGYTF
TRBJ2-6	TRBV19	CASSRSPSGANVLTF
TRBJ2-1	TRBV29-1	CSVEAFVARIYNEQFF
TRBJ1-5	TRBV19	CASSIGARLNQPQHF
TRBJ2-1	TRBV18	CASSPREGGRNEQFF
TRBJ2-1	TRBV6-6	CASRPRPGIDEQFF
TRBJ2-5	TRBV7-2	CASSLGGGIQETQYF
TRBJ1-5	TRBV19	CASSARQGANQPQHF